The T cell receptor beta chain described here comes from a study of blood T cell repertoires in COVID-19. Study in general: Collection of acute and convalescent COVID-19 samples took place in the United States, Italy and Spain. PBMCs, B-cell-depleted T cells, or T cells were the source of the cDNA or gDNA that made up the material.

Per the germline V gene, CDR1 is SGHTA and CDR2 is FQGNSA. The CDR3 covers 15 residues. V gave up 5 bases and J gave up 2 bases; unmatched junction bases: 8. Original processing notes: Estimates of nucleated cell counts were drawn from the amplification of reference gene primers. Profiling relied on immunoSEQ multiplex PCR, and the TCRdb table lists in-frame clones only, not all of them. That table furnishes V, J and clone size, whereas the DNA furnished D and trimming. The sample consists of approximately 200,000 clones, roughly 85% of them appearing once. The TCR was taken from a man aged 60 to 75 with acute or convalescent COVID-19. Sequencing input: peripheral blood. This chain links TRBV7-2 with TRBJ2-7, with TRBD2 matching over 8 bases. The DNA for the CDR3 is TGTGCCAGCAGCCTCCTAGCGGGTCGGACCTACGAGCAGTACTTC. This translates into CASSLLAGRTYEQYF.